A single sample gave rise to the 4 T cell receptor beta chains below, sequenced in a study of blood T cell repertoires in COVID-19 (dated by TCRdb to about 2020). Receptors were amplified or captured by the immunoSEQ multiplex PCR assay. As stored in TCRdb, this immuneACCESS dataset retains in-frame rearrangements with V and J assigned. A fraction of the clones does not appear; measured against another copy, unresolved V genes explain less than half of the discrepancy, and the remainder lacks a known reason. Counted in this sample were hundreds of thousands of clones; about 87% of them appeared once. The ten largest clonotypes hold roughly 6.7% of the sample. Sequenced: peripheral blood. The source is a woman aged 25-40 years with COVID-19, enrolled during active disease.

CDR3 nucleotides: TGTGCCAGCAGCCCCGGGACAGGGGGTTTGAAGGATACGCAGTATTTT. Amino acids: CASSPGTGGLKDTQYF. V and J are TRBV7-2 and TRBJ2-3; 11 nucleotides align to TRBD1. J was trimmed by 6 bases and V by 5 bases; bases with no gene match: 10. Germline V gives CDR1 SGHTA, CDR2 FQGNSA. The CDR3 loop spans 16 amino acids.

The chain joins TRBV5-1 to TRBJ2-1, with 8 bases fitting TRBD1. In germline, CDR1 is SGHRS, CDR2 YFSETQ. With 3 bases clipped from V and 7 bases from J, the junction kept 6 bases outside the gene matches. This CDR3 contains 14 residues. CDR3 sequence reads: CASSSGQELNEQFF. In DNA form, the CDR3 reads TGCGCCAGCAGCTCGGGACAGGAGCTTAATGAGCAGTTCTTC.

The rearrangement links TRBV7-2 to TRBJ2-3, with 8 bases aligning to TRBD1. From germline, CDR1 is SGHTA and CDR2 FQGNSA. The CDR3 runs to 15 residues. The trim removed 2 bases at V and 2 bases at J, leaving 3 bases unmatched. CDR3 nucleotide sequence: TGTGCCAGCAGCTTATGGGGACAGGCCACAGATACGCAGTATTTT. Translated: CASSLWGQATDTQYF. Based on the CDR3 plus reference TRBV7-2 and TRBJ2-3, the full variable domain is GAGVSQSPSNKVTEKGKDVELRCDPISGHTALYWYRQSLGQGLEFLIYFQGNSAPDKSGLPSDRFSAERTGGSVSTLTIQRTQQEDSAVYLCASSLWGQATDTQYFGPGTRLTVL.

This sequence joins TRBV30 and TRBJ2-2, with TRBD2 matching 11 bases. The germline gives CDR1 GTSNPN, CDR2 SVGIG (reference sequence). The ends lost 5 bases at V and 4 bases at J; junction bases unmatched: 6. The CDR3 spans 15 residues. The CDR3 sequence is CAWAGLADRTGELFF. The CDR3, as DNA: TGTGCCTGGGCGGGACTAGCGGATCGCACCGGGGAGCTGTTTTTT.